This paragraph reports one T cell receptor (beta chain). Its target is unknown. With 8 bases removed from V and 3 bases from J, the gap between germline ends came to 17 bases. Germline-derived CDR1 and CDR2 are MGHDK and SYGVNS. This CDR3 has 14 residues. This record belongs to a study of T cells in localized non-small cell lung cancer. Here immunoSEQ multiplex PCR was the method, and the copy in TCRdb shows in-frame clones only, minus some. The sample lists approximately 32,000 clones; over 75% were seen once. General study points: It remains possible that heterogeneity exists, since only one tumor region was sequenced. Clonality peaked in uninvolved adjacent lung rather than tumor.

This chain connects TRBV25-1 to TRBJ2-7; no clear D gene. Sequencing was performed on peripheral blood, taken before any cancer treatment. The clonotype originates from an older male donor with stage III squamous cell lung carcinoma. The CDR3 loop is CASAPAGSSYEQYF. The CDR3 nucleotides are TGTGCCAGCGCCCCCGCTGGTAGCAGCTACGAGCAGTACTTC.